The 27 T cell receptor beta chains in this list originate from one sample, sequenced in a study of OX40 agonist ivuxolimab in advanced cancers. Sequencing used immunoSEQ multiplex PCR; TCRdb keeps in-frame clones, though not all of them. The sample contains about 110,000 clones, around 90% of which appear only once. This specimen was CD4+ or CD8+ T cells sorted from blood, taken in a trial of the OX40 agonist ivuxolimab. All receptors come from an adult with an advanced solid tumor such as melanoma, head and neck, liver or kidney cancer.

The rearrangement joins TRBV6-6 to TRBJ2-5; 12 bases are a match to TRBD2. The trim removed 5 bases at V and 9 bases at J, leaving 13 bases unmatched. The V gene's germline CDR1 is MNHNY and CDR2 SVGAGI (reference sequence). The CDR3 contains 16 residues. This CDR3 reads CASSKGLAGLGGAQYF. The CDR3 bases are TGTGCCAGCAGTAAGGGACTAGCGGGCCTCGGCGGGGCCCAGTACTTC.

The rearrangement uses TRBV6-4 and TRBJ1-3; D remains unclear. The CDR3 loop spans 15 amino acids. Germline CDR1 MRHNA, CDR2 SNTAGT. V dropped 5 bases and J dropped 4 bases, with 15 bases sitting between them. The CDR3 coding sequence is TGTGCCAGCAGTTCTGGTACAGCGCTCGGAAACACCATATATTTT. Protein sequence: CASSSGTALGNTIYF.

The chain carries TRBV6-5 and TRBJ2-5, with D perhaps TRBD1 (6 bases). CDR1 is MNHEY, CDR2 SVGAGI, per germline. Deletions cut 6 bases from V and 1 base from J, with 12 bases between. This CDR3 is built from 14 residues. The CDR3 DNA sequence: TGTGCCAGCAGAACAACCAGGGGCCAAGAGACCCAGTACTTC. Amino acid sequence: CASRTTRGQETQYF.

The chain links TRBV28 to TRBJ2-2; D may match TRBD1 or TRBD2 (5 bases each). The V gene's germline CDR1 is MDHEN and CDR2 SYDVKM. The V gene lost 6 bases and the J gene lost 3 bases, with 11 bases spanning the gap. The CDR3 sequence is 14 residues long. The CDR3 nucleotides are TGTGCCAGCAGCTCTGGGGGAGACACCGGGGAGCTGTTTTTT. This codes for CASSSGGDTGELFF.

The chain combines TRBV30 with TRBJ1-6; D unresolved. This CDR3 is built from 14 residues. Trimming removed 1 base from V and 13 bases from J, with 17 bases in between. CDR1 is GTSNPN and CDR2 is SVGIG in the germline V gene (reference sequence). DNA for the CDR3: TGTGCCTGGAGTGCCGGACGGTCTGGATTCCCCCTCCACTTT. It specifies CAWSAGRSGFPLHF.

For the CDR3, the DNA is TGTGCCAGCAAAAGCGATTTCGGGGCCAACGTCCTGACTTTC. Encoded protein: CASKSDFGANVLTF. V and J are TRBV2 and TRBJ2-6; D uncertain. V lost 7 bases to trimming and J lost 4 bases, with 11 bases between them. Per germline, CDR1 SNHLY and CDR2 FYNNEI. CDR3 size: 14 residues.

V usage is TRBV6-1 and J usage is TRBJ2-6, with D hard to call. V was shortened by 4 bases and J by 4 bases, with 17 bases between the two germline ends. The germline gives CDR1 MNHNS, CDR2 SASEGT. The CDR3 is made up of 17 amino acids. Here the CDR3 DNA reads TGTGCCAGCAGTGCCCGATTGCGACGGGTGGGGGCCAACGTCCTGACTTTC. Translating it yields CASSARLRRVGANVLTF.

This rearrangement joins TRBV9 to TRBJ2-1, with D perhaps being TRBD1 or TRBD2 (5 bases each). V was clipped by 3 bases and J by 6 bases, with 16 bases between them. Germline CDR1 reads SGDLS; CDR2 reads YYNGEE. There are 15 residues in the CDR3. The CDR3 sequence is CASSGGLEELNEQFF. In nucleotides, the CDR3 is TGTGCCAGCAGCGGGGGGTTGGAGGAGCTCAATGAGCAGTTCTTC.

This clone has a single count. The J gene is TRBJ1-2, the V gene TRBV29-1; TRBD1 matches at 10 bases. This CDR3 region has 13 residues. Germline CDR1 is SQVTM and CDR2 is ANQGSEA. Trimming at V came to 5 bases and at J to 7 bases, leaving 7 bases not matched to a gene. CDR3 in DNA: TGCAGCGTTTTTGGGACAGGGGATGGTGGCTACACCTTC. Translated, it gives CSVFGTGDGGYTF.

The chain carries TRBV5-4 and TRBJ2-3, with 11 bases lining up with TRBD2. Germline assignment: CDR1 SGHNT and CDR2 YYREEE (reference sequence). The CDR3 sequence is 16 residues long. V gave up 3 bases and J gave up 4 bases; unmatched junction bases: 7. This CDR3 is CASSSLAGGRADTQYF. The CDR3 nucleotides are TGTGCCAGCAGCTCCTTAGCGGGGGGGCGCGCAGATACGCAGTATTTT.

In its sample, this clone was seen once. This chain joins TRBV5-1 and TRBJ1-1, with D maybe TRBD1 (5 bases). From germline, CDR1 is SGHRS and CDR2 YFSETQ. The CDR3 runs 14 residues. Trimming took 4 bases from V and 5 from J, leaving 15 bases between them. Here the CDR3 DNA reads TGCGCCAGCAGCCTGGGGGTGGGTCGGACTGAAGCTTTCTTT. This sequence encodes CASSLGVGRTEAFF.

V and J are TRBV2 and TRBJ2-1; D is undetermined. The germline CDR1 and CDR2 sequences are SNHLY and FYNNEI. Trimming removed 4 bases at V and 6 bases at J, with 10 bases between. This CDR3 is built from 13 residues. This chain's CDR3 is CASSVTSLNEQFF. For the CDR3, the DNA is TGTGCCAGCAGTGTTACCAGCCTCAATGAGCAGTTCTTC.

The chain is built from TRBV14 and TRBJ1-1; tentative D call: TRBD1 (5 bases). Trimming pared 5 bases from V and 8 bases from J, leaving 12 bases between. Per germline, CDR1 SGHDN and CDR2 FVKESK. The length of the CDR3 is 12 residues. DNA of the CDR3: TGTGCCAGCAGCAGCTCCGGGACGGAAGCTTTCTTT. It codes for CASSSSGTEAFF.

This clone was counted between two and nine times. V and J are TRBV5-1 and TRBJ2-3; D is unclear. Germline-derived CDR1 and CDR2 are SGHRS and YFSETQ. The CDR3 consists of 18 residues. Trimming removed 4 bases at V and 0 bases at J, with 21 bases between. The CDR3 DNA reads as TGCGCCAGCAGCCGAACCGGTTTGGTGGCCCTTAGCACAGATACGCAGTATTTT. It specifies CASSRTGLVALSTDTQYF. Full variable domain (missing parts from reference TRBV5-1 and TRBJ2-3): KAGVTQTPRYLIKTRGQQVTLSCSPISGHRSVSWYQQTPGQGLQFLFEYFSETQRNKGNFPGRFSGRQFSNSRSEMNVSTLELGDSALYLCASSRTGLVALSTDTQYFGPGTRLTVL.

With regard to this clone: Germline is not matched at one junction end, which may reflect a read error. The V and J genes are TRBV27 and TRBJ2-7; a possible D gene is TRBD2 (5 bases). The germline V gene has CDR1 MNHEY and CDR2 SMNVEV (reference sequence). CDR3 size: 13 residues. CDR3 sequence: CPCQSEGDYEQYF. Written as DNA, the CDR3 is TGCCCATGCCAGTCCGAGGGAGACTACGAGCAGTACTTC.

The chain links TRBV19 to TRBJ2-7; 8 nucleotides align to TRBD1. The CDR3 is 14 amino acids. The germline CDR1 and CDR2 sequences are LNHDA and SQIVND (reference sequence). V was pared by 5 bases and J by 5 bases, with 8 bases of the junction left unmatched. This chain's CDR3 is CASSPQGARDEQYF. Here the CDR3 DNA reads TGTGCCAGTAGTCCTCAGGGGGCGCGGGACGAGCAGTACTTC.

The chain has TRBV5-6 and TRBJ2-1; TRBD2 agrees at 7 bases. The CDR3 is 16 amino acids. Germline V gene lookup returns CDR1 SGHDT and CDR2 YYEEEE. Trimming removed 0 bases from V and 3 bases from J; junction bases left unmatched: 6. CDR3 sequence (DNA): TGTGCCAGCAGCTTGGCCCAACTAGCGAACTACAATGAGCAGTTCTTC. It yields the protein CASSLAQLANYNEQFF.

V usage is TRBV7-8 and J usage is TRBJ2-5; D is possibly TRBD2 (6 bases). The CDR3 runs 15 residues. Per the germline V gene, CDR1 is SGHVS and CDR2 is FQNEAQ. V was shortened by 8 bases and J by 0 bases, with 16 bases between the two germline ends. The CDR3 reads CASPPNRDYQETQYF. The CDR3, as DNA: TGTGCCAGCCCTCCGAACCGGGACTACCAAGAGACCCAGTACTTC.

This chain joins TRBV28 and TRBJ1-3, with D hard to call. The CDR3 runs 14 residues. V was trimmed by 5 bases and J by 2 bases, leaving 10 bases between them. The germline V gene encodes CDR1 MDHEN and CDR2 SYDVKM. In DNA form, the CDR3 reads TGTGCCAGCAGTGGTCCAGGTACTGGAAACACCATATATTTT. This gives the protein CASSGPGTGNTIYF.

This rearrangement joins TRBV6-1 to TRBJ2-6; D is unresolved. Trimming cost V 5 bases and J 4 bases, with 3 bases left between them. Germline V gene lookup returns CDR1 MNHNS and CDR2 SASEGT. The CDR3 spans 12 residues. CDR3 in amino acids: CASSSGANVLTF. The CDR3 nucleotides read TGTGCCAGCAGTTCAGGGGCCAACGTCCTGACTTTC.

The gene calls are TRBV18 and TRBJ2-3; 7 bases align to TRBD1. CDR1 is KGHSH and CDR2 is LQKENI in the germline V gene. V trimming: 4 bases; J trimming: 5 bases; junction bases outside the gene matches: 6. The CDR3 length is 14 residues. CDR3 bases: TGTGCCAGCTCACTCGGGACAGAGGGAGATACGCAGTATTTT. It encodes CASSLGTEGDTQYF.

The chain links TRBV6-5 to TRBJ2-7, with 9 bases matching TRBD2. The CDR3 sequence is 13 residues long. The V gene's germline CDR1 is MNHEY and CDR2 SVGAGI. Germline trimming cut 2 bases from V and 6 bases from J; bases unmatched to any gene: 2. The CDR3 coding sequence is TGTGCCAGCAGTTACGTAGCGGGAGCCGAGCAGTACTTC. It specifies CASSYVAGAEQYF.

The chain has TRBV19 and TRBJ2-1; the D gene is possibly TRBD2 (5 bases). Germline V lookup: CDR1 LNHDA, CDR2 SQIVND (reference sequence). The V end lost 4 bases, the J end lost 4 bases, and 17 bases lay between the germline ends. This CDR3 is built from 16 residues. CDR3 sequence (DNA): TGTGCCAGTAGTACCACGCCATCTAGCCGGTACAATGAGCAGTTCTTC. Its protein product is CASSTTPSSRYNEQFF. Full variable domain (outside the CDR3, taken from reference TRBV19 and TRBJ2-1): DGGITQSPKYLFRKEGQNVTLSCEQNLNHDAMYWYRQDPGQGLRLIYYSQIVNDFQKGDIAEGYSVSREKKESFPLTVTSAQKNPTAFYLCASSTTPSSRYNEQFFGPGTRLTVL.

The chain combines TRBV30 with TRBJ2-5, with 7 bases identical to TRBD2. V lost 0 bases, J lost 5 bases, and 3 bases stayed unmatched. This CDR3 is built from 13 residues. In germline, CDR1 is GTSNPN, CDR2 SVGIG (reference sequence). CDR3 in DNA: TGTGCCTGGAGTGTGACTAGCCTGGAGACCCAGTACTTC. Translating it yields CAWSVTSLETQYF.

This clone came up once. The CDR3 bases are TGTGCCAGCAGTGACCGACGGCCGGGCACAGATACGCAGTATTTT. Protein sequence: CASSDRRPGTDTQYF. This chain uses TRBV2 with TRBJ2-3; D remains ambiguous. The V gene's germline CDR1 is SNHLY and CDR2 FYNNEI. The CDR3 contains 15 residues. Trimming cost V 3 bases and J 1 base, with 11 bases left between them.

The V gene is TRBV19, the J gene TRBJ2-3, with 11 bases aligning to TRBD2. V gave up 6 bases and J gave up 5 bases; unmatched junction bases: 7. The CDR3 is 15 residues long. Germline-derived CDR1 and CDR2 are LNHDA and SQIVND (reference sequence). CDR3: CASRNSGGAEDTQYF. Written as DNA, the CDR3 is TGTGCCAGTAGAAATAGCGGGGGGGCCGAAGATACGCAGTATTTT.

The genes are TRBV21-1 and TRBJ1-3. TRBV21-1 is annotated as a pseudogene. CDR3 length: 15 amino acids. CDR3 nucleotide sequence: TGTGCCAGCAGTCCCCCGCGACAGCGGGAGGACACCATATATTTT. It translates to CASSPPRQREDTIYF.